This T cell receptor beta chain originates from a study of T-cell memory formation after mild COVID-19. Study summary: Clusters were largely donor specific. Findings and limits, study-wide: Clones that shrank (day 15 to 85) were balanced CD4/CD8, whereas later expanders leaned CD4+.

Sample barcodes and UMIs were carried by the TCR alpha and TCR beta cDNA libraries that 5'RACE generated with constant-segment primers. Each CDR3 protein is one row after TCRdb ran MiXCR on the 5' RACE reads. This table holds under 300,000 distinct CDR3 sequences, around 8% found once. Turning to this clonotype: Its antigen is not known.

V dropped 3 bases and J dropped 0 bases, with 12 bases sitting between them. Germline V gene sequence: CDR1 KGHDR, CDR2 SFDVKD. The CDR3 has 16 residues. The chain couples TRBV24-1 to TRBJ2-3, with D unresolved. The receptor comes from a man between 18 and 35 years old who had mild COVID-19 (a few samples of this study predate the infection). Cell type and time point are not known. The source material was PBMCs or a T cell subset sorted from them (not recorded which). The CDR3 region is CATSDGKFSSTDTQYF. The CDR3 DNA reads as TGTGCCACCAGTGATGGGAAATTTTCTAGCACAGATACGCAGTATTTT.